One sample yielded the 11 T cell receptor beta chains listed below, sequenced in a study of control samples from healthy donors and cancer patients. Libraries were prepared by immunoSEQ multiplex PCR; TCRdb keeps only in-frame clonotypes and omits some of them. Among 90,000 to 150,000 clones listed, more than 70% were seen once. The sample comprised blood. These receptors were taken from a man aged 45-65 years in good health.

This sequence joins TRBV29-1 and TRBJ1-1; weak D call: TRBD1 (5 bases). Germline CDR1 is SQVTM and CDR2 is ANQGSEA. Trimming pared 2 bases from V and 5 bases from J, leaving 9 bases between. This CDR3 is 12 amino acids long. The CDR3 region has the DNA TGCAGCGTTGAAACGGGACGGACTGAAGCTTTCTTT. Amino acids: CSVETGRTEAFF. The full variable domain, in which reference TRBV29-1 and TRBJ1-1 provide the parts outside the CDR3, is SAVISQKPSRDICQRGTSLTIQCQVDSQVTMMFWYRQQPGQSLTLIATANQGSEATYESGFVIDKFPISRPNLTFSTLTVSNMSPEDSSIYLCSVETGRTEAFFGQGTRLTVV.

The rearrangement uses TRBV3-1 (or the pseudogene TRBV3-2) and TRBJ1-2, with 8 bases identical to TRBD1. CDR1 and CDR2 from the germline V gene are LGHDT and YNNKEL (reference sequence). J gave up 7 bases and V 5 bases, and 9 bases lay outside the gene matches. The CDR3 runs 14 residues. CDR3 sequence reads: CASSYDRGDRGYTF. CDR3 nucleotides: TGTGCCAGCAGCTATGACAGGGGAGACCGTGGCTACACCTTC.

V gene TRBV24-1 combines with J gene TRBJ1-5; D gene ambiguous. CDR3 length: 12 residues. Trimming removed 6 bases from V and 1 base from J, with 3 bases in between. The germline V gene encodes CDR1 KGHDR and CDR2 SFDVKD. The CDR3 DNA is TGTGCCACCAGTAAGAGCAATCAGCCCCAGCATTTT. Translating it yields CATSKSNQPQHF.

This chain connects TRBV14 to TRBJ1-4; tentatively, D is TRBD1 (6 bases). This CDR3 contains 13 residues. V was pared by 4 bases and J by 7 bases, with 10 bases between. Germline CDR1 SGHDN, CDR2 FVKESK. The CDR3 bases are TGTGCCAGCAGCCCAGGGGTTTCTGAAAAACTGTTTTTT. Translated, it gives CASSPGVSEKLFF.

V is TRBV12-3 or TRBV12-4 and J is TRBJ1-2, with D maybe TRBD1 (5 bases). CDR3 size: 13 residues. V was pared by 6 bases and J by 3 bases, with 11 bases between. CDR3 sequence (DNA): TGTGCCAGCAGCCCCGGGGGTGACTATGGCTACACCTTC. Translation: CASSPGGDYGYTF.

The chain links TRBV6-5 to TRBJ2-7, with D tentatively TRBD1 (5 bases). V was clipped by 6 bases and J by 0 bases, with 12 bases between them. This CDR3 region has 14 residues. Looked up from germline, CDR1 is MNHEY and CDR2 is SVGAGI. The CDR3 bases are TGTGCCAGCAGGACAGAAGTTACCTCCTACGAGCAGTACTTC. This gives the protein CASRTEVTSYEQYF.

This clone was detected only once. The J gene is TRBJ1-6, the V gene TRBV6-5; a weak D match, TRBD1 (6 bases). The V end lost 6 bases, the J end lost 10 bases, and 16 bases lay between the germline ends. Germline CDR1 and CDR2: MNHEY and SVGAGI. The CDR3 loop spans 14 amino acids. In DNA form, the CDR3 reads TGTGCCAGCAGGACAGGAGGAACCAAGTCACCCCTCCACTTT. It yields the protein CASRTGGTKSPLHF.

The rearrangement links TRBV19 to TRBJ1-5, with 9 positions matching TRBD1. The CDR3 contains 16 residues. Germline lookup yields CDR1 LNHDA and CDR2 SQIVND (reference sequence). V lost 6 bases to trimming and J lost 6 bases; unmatched junction nucleotides: 12. CDR3 sequence (DNA): TGTGCCAGTAGCTCGGTGGGACAGGGAGGGCTTCAGCCCCAGCATTTT. Its translation is CASSSVGQGGLQPQHF.

The chain couples TRBV5-3 to TRBJ1-5, with no clear D. TRBV5-3 falls under the ORF class, with uncertain function. The length of the CDR3 is 16 residues. V was shortened by 4 bases and J by 7 bases, with 21 bases between the two germline ends. The CDR3 region has the DNA TGTGCCAGAAGCGCCCCGTTAACGGGGAGACGGCAGCCCCAGCATTTT. Translating gives CARSAPLTGRRQPQHF.

This clone appeared a single time. The chain employs TRBV30 and TRBJ2-3; no firm D call. The CDR3 runs 14 residues. Trimming pared 0 bases from V and 4 bases from J, leaving 11 bases between. CDR1 is GTSNPN, CDR2 SVGIG, per germline (reference sequence). CDR3 amino acids: CAWSVRLPPDTQYF. The CDR3 nucleotides are TGTGCCTGGAGTGTACGGCTTCCCCCAGATACGCAGTATTTT.

This chain joins TRBV6-1 and TRBJ2-7, with D hard to call. The CDR3 extends over 14 amino acids. Trimming stripped 2 bases from V and 0 bases from J, with 8 bases between. Germline V lookup: CDR1 MNHNS, CDR2 SASEGT. The chain's CDR3 is CASSERGRSYEQYF. In nucleotides, the CDR3 is TGTGCCAGCAGTGAACGTGGCCGCTCCTACGAGCAGTACTTC.